This TCR beta chain was captured by sequencing in a study of T cells in Graves' hyperthyroidism and ophthalmopathy. Study-level background: Specimen type is peripheral blood, collected at initial diagnosis prior to any treatment.

Researchers took RNA transcripts and amplified the TCR beta CDR3 regions from them. HTBI primers were employed in a first-round RT-PCR of the TCR CDR3. MiXCR, run by TCRdb on the multiplex PCR reads, gives a single entry per CDR3 protein. Altogether more than 100,000 distinct CDR3 sequences are present, about 45% being singletons, with the ten largest covering about a quarter. The CDR3 runs to 13 residues. V was trimmed by 6 bases and J by 3 bases, leaving 11 bases between them. CDR1 SNHLY and CDR2 FYNNEI come from the germline V gene. Participants, patients aged 18 to 65, had newly diagnosed hyperthyroidism with a duration under 2 months. Uncontrolled infection, other autoimmune disease, pregnancy or lactation excluded patients. The sample holds many counts of this clonotype. A much larger clone sits a single nucleotide away, making a read error possible.

Sample: blood. The chain has TRBV2 and TRBJ1-2; D gene uncertain. The clonotype originates from a man aged 40-49 years with Graves' hyperthyroidism. CDR3 residues: CASRFRADYGYTF. The DNA for the CDR3 is TGTGCCAGCAGGTTCCGGGCTGACTATGGCTACACCTTC.